Each of the 31 T cell receptor beta chains below was sequenced from the same sample in a study of human T cells and chemical hapten exposure. TCRdb re-analysed the RACE reads in MiXCR, keeping a single row per CDR3 protein. The sample lists 74,000 or so distinct CDR3 sequences, approximately 10% seen once, with around 1.5% in the top ten. Time point of the sample: patch test 1, 2 weeks after DPC sensitization. The treatment here: therapeutic diphenylcyclopropenone sensitization with weekly scalp DPC. This specimen was whole blood, taken in connection with sensitization to the hapten diphenylcyclopropenone (DPC). The receptors shown here come from a woman aged 45-65 years with alopecia areata. Some clones in this sample may be carry-over from other donors' samples.

This clonotype was found many times. The chain joins TRBV7-6 to TRBJ2-3, with TRBD1 matching over 7 bases. V lost 5 bases to trimming and J lost 3 bases; unmatched junction nucleotides: 14. The CDR3 runs to 17 residues. Germline V gives CDR1 SGHVS, CDR2 FNYEAQ. This CDR3 reads CASSPEGGQYPTDTQYF. The CDR3, as DNA: TGTGCCAGCAGCCCCGAAGGGGGACAGTATCCTACAGATACGCAGTATTTT. The full variable domain, in which reference TRBV7-6 and TRBJ2-3 provide the parts outside the CDR3, is GAGVSQSPRYKVTKRGQDVALRCDPISGHVSLYWYRQALGQGPEFLTYFNYEAQQDKSGLPNDRFSAERPEGSISTLTIQRTEQRDSAMYRCASSPEGGQYPTDTQYFGPGTRLTVL.

J is TRBJ1-1 and V is TRBV5-1; D not resolved. Germline loops: CDR1 SGHRS, CDR2 YFSETQ. CDR3 length: 14 amino acids. Trimming took off 5 bases at V and 4 bases at J, with 15 bases between the two ends. CDR3 DNA sequence: TGCGCCAGCAGTTCTCAAACAGTTGGCACTGAAGCTTTCTTT. Translated, it gives CASSSQTVGTEAFF.

The CDR3 DNA sequence: TGTGCCAGCAGCTTAGGCGGCGTGGGTAATCAAGAGACCCAGTACTTC. It yields the protein CASSLGGVGNQETQYF. The chain couples TRBV7-9 to TRBJ2-5; unclear D gene. This CDR3 contains 16 residues. The germline gives CDR1 SEHNR, CDR2 FQNEAQ (reference sequence). V was trimmed by 1 base and J by 2 bases, leaving 14 bases between them.

In its sample, this clonotype was seen a few times. The chain recombines TRBV7-2 with TRBJ2-1; D gene uncertain. The CDR3 extends over 14 amino acids. CDR1 is SGHTA and CDR2 is FQGNSA in the germline V gene. The ends were cut back, 3 bases at V and 5 bases at J, with 11 bases in the middle. CDR3 protein: CASSLGHSNNEQFF. CDR3 sequence (DNA): TGTGCCAGCAGCTTGGGTCATTCAAACAATGAGCAGTTCTTC.

This clonotype has only a few counts. This chain joins TRBV12-3 or TRBV12-4 and TRBJ2-1; 8 bases map to TRBD2. The CDR3 has 11 amino acids. The ends lost 6 bases at V and 14 bases at J; junction bases unmatched: 6. The CDR3 bases are TGTGCCAGCAGGACCCCGACTAGCGAGTTCTTC. Protein: CASRTPTSEFF.

There are a few counts of this clonotype. The junction shows a germline mismatch at one end, possibly a read error. The chain employs TRBV7-7 and TRBJ2-1; 10 bases are shared with TRBD2. The CDR3 is 16 residues long. The V gene's germline CDR1 is SSHAT and CDR2 FNYEAQ (reference sequence). Here the CDR3 DNA reads TGTGCTAGCAGCTGTACTAGCGGGATCCCGCAGGATGAGCAGTTCTTC. Protein product: CASSCTSGIPQDEQFF. Filled out from reference TRBV7-7 and TRBJ2-1, the complete variable domain reads GAGVSQSPRYKVTKRGQDVTLRCDPISSHATLYWYQQALGQGPEFLTYFNYEAQPDKSGLPSDRFSAERPEGSISTLTIQRTEQRDSAMYRCASSCTSGIPQDEQFFGPGTRLTVL.

This clonotype occurred a few times. The chain links TRBV5-4 to TRBJ2-1, with a possible D match to TRBD2 (6 bases). V was trimmed by 5 bases and J by 7 bases, leaving 10 bases between them. CDR3 length: 12 residues. Germline assignment: CDR1 SGHNT and CDR2 YYREEE (reference sequence). The CDR3 here is CASRGRENEQFF. DNA of the CDR3: TGTGCCAGCAGAGGCCGGGAGAATGAGCAGTTCTTC.

A few counts support this clonotype. The chain joins TRBV11-1 to TRBJ2-1, with a possible D match to TRBD1 (5 bases). The CDR3 covers 11 residues. Deletions cut 8 bases from V and 9 bases from J, with 11 bases between. The germline V gene encodes CDR1 SGHAT and CDR2 FQDESV (reference sequence). The DNA for the CDR3 is TGTGCCAGCGCTCAGGGTTTTGAGCAGTTCTTC. This encodes CASAQGFEQFF.

V and J are TRBV29-1 and TRBJ2-3, with D unclear. The CDR3 spans 13 residues. The germline gives CDR1 SQVTM, CDR2 ANQGSEA. V was trimmed by 1 base and J by 2 bases, leaving 7 bases between them. The CDR3 spells CSVEGSDTDTQYF. CDR3 coding DNA: TGCAGCGTTGAAGGGAGCGACACAGATACGCAGTATTTT.

This clonotype was counted between two and nine times. The rearrangement uses TRBV3-1 and TRBJ2-1, with 8 bases fitting TRBD1. This CDR3 is built from 15 residues. CDR1 and CDR2 (germline): LGHDT, YNNKEL (reference sequence). V gave up 4 bases and J gave up 6 bases; unmatched junction bases: 8. For the CDR3, the DNA is TGTGCCAGCAGCCTGGACAGGGCCCTCCTCAATGAGCAGTTCTTC. Residues: CASSLDRALLNEQFF.

This clonotype was seen repeatedly, ten times or more. The gene calls are TRBV30 and TRBJ1-5; TRBD1 is a possible D gene (5 bases). The CDR3 has 13 amino acids. In germline, CDR1 is GTSNPN, CDR2 SVGIG (reference sequence). The ends were cut back, 1 base at V and 7 bases at J, with 11 bases in the middle. The CDR3 sequence is CAWSDGGGQPQHF. The CDR3 region has the DNA TGTGCCTGGAGTGACGGCGGGGGACAGCCCCAGCATTTT.

V is TRBV7-9 and J is TRBJ1-1, with unresolved D. The V end lost 0 bases, the J end lost 9 bases, and 14 bases lay between the germline ends. Germline CDR1 reads SEHNR; CDR2 reads FQNEAQ (reference sequence). CDR3 length: 14 residues. The CDR3: CASSLASVLDKAFF. As DNA, the CDR3 is TGTGCCAGCAGCTTAGCCTCAGTGCTCGATAAAGCTTTCTTT.

The rearrangement joins TRBV20-1 to TRBJ2-1; D possibly matches TRBD1 or TRBD2 (5 bases each). This CDR3 contains 12 residues. CDR1 and CDR2 from the germline V gene are DFQATT and SNEGSKA (reference sequence). Trimming took 6 bases from V and 8 from J, leaving 14 bases between them. The DNA of the CDR3 is TGCAGTGCGGATGGGACGGGCCATGAGCAGTTCTTC. Translating gives CSADGTGHEQFF.

This chain links TRBV3-1 with TRBJ2-1; perhaps TRBD2 as D (6 bases). Germline V gene lookup returns CDR1 LGHDT and CDR2 YNNKEL (reference sequence). V lost 4 bases and J lost 2, with 15 bases in between. This CDR3 has 16 residues. This CDR3 is CASSPKRAKTYNEQFF. The CDR3 DNA reads as TGTGCCAGCAGCCCCAAGCGGGCGAAGACCTACAATGAGCAGTTCTTC.

The chain combines TRBV28 with TRBJ2-5; 12 nucleotides align to TRBD2. CDR1 is MDHEN and CDR2 is SYDVKM in the germline V gene. CDR3 length: 14 amino acids. J lost 3 bases, V lost 6 bases, and 2 bases had no gene match. Here the CDR3 DNA reads TGTGCCAGCAGACCTAGCGGGAGGGAAGAGACCCAGTACTTC. Its translation: CASRPSGREETQYF. The whole variable domain, remainder taken from reference TRBV28 and TRBJ2-5, is DVKVTQSSRYLVKRTGEKVFLECVQDMDHENMFWYRQDPGLGLRLIYFSYDVKMKEKGDIPEGYSVSREKKERFSLILESASTNQTSMYLCASRPSGREETQYFGPGTRLLVL.

This clonotype was seen a single time. DNA of the CDR3: TGTGCCAGCAGCTTGACGGGAGAGGCAGATACGCAGTATTTT. Translated, it gives CASSLTGEADTQYF. This chain links TRBV7-9 with TRBJ2-3; tentative D call: TRBD2 (6 bases). V was trimmed by 3 bases and J by 4 bases, leaving 11 bases between them. The CDR3 has 14 residues. CDR1 SEHNR and CDR2 FQNEAQ come from the germline V gene (reference sequence).

This clonotype was seen repeatedly, ten times or more. V usage is TRBV29-1 and J usage is TRBJ2-3; 10 nucleotides align to TRBD2. The CDR3 is made up of 14 amino acids. V lost 6 bases, J lost 5 bases, and 8 bases stayed unmatched. From germline, CDR1 is SQVTM and CDR2 ANQGSEA. The CDR3 coding sequence is TGCAGCGTGATTCCCCTAGCGGGAGTAGATACGCAGTATTTT. This sequence encodes CSVIPLAGVDTQYF.

In this sample, this clonotype turned up many times. The gene calls are TRBV20-1 and TRBJ1-3, with 11 bases fitting TRBD1. The germline V gene has CDR1 DFQATT and CDR2 SNEGSKA (reference sequence). This CDR3 is 18 amino acids long. V shed 6 bases and J 4 bases; nucleotides not matched to a gene: 17. The CDR3 protein is CSASPGTGGPGRGNTIYF. For the CDR3, the DNA is TGCAGTGCCAGCCCGGGGACAGGGGGTCCTGGGAGGGGAAACACCATATATTTT.

Note on this clonotype: The junction does not match germline at one end; this may be a read error. The rearrangement joins TRBV28 to TRBJ2-3; weak D call: TRBD2 (6 bases). CDR3 size: 15 residues. The germline V gene has CDR1 MDHEN and CDR2 SYDVKM. The CDR3 loop is CASSLAGPSTDTQYF. The DNA for the CDR3 is TGTGCCAGCAGTTTAGCGGGACCGAGCACGGATACGCAGTATTTT.

This clonotype was counted between two and nine times. The CDR3 sequence: CASSPGTGLYGYTF. The CDR3, as DNA: TGTGCCAGCAGCCCAGGGACGGGGCTTTATGGCTACACCTTC. V is TRBV12-3 or TRBV12-4 and J is TRBJ1-2, with D perhaps TRBD1 (5 bases). CDR3 length: 14 residues. V lost 6 bases, J lost 5 bases, and 16 bases lay in between.

This clonotype was seen repeatedly, ten times or more. The chain recombines TRBV6-5 with TRBJ2-5, with D hard to call. The length of the CDR3 is 15 residues. Germline CDR1 MNHEY, CDR2 SVGAGI. V was clipped by 2 bases and J by 6 bases, with 16 bases between them. CDR3 region: CASSYASGPQKTQYF. DNA for the CDR3: TGTGCCAGCAGTTACGCGTCAGGACCACAGAAGACCCAGTACTTC.

The chain uses TRBV3-1 and TRBJ2-1; possibly TRBD1 for D (6 bases). This CDR3 is 14 amino acids long. The V and J ends lost 4 bases and 8 bases respectively, with 15 bases between them. The germline V gene has CDR1 LGHDT and CDR2 YNNKEL (reference sequence). CDR3 coding DNA: TGTGCCAGCAGCCCCGGGACACCCTCGGATGAGCAGTTCTTC. It codes for CASSPGTPSDEQFF.

This clonotype was counted at least ten times. The genes are TRBV20-1 and TRBJ1-5, with unresolved D. V dropped 1 base and J dropped 4 bases, with 5 bases sitting between them. CDR1 DFQATT and CDR2 SNEGSKA come from the germline V gene (reference sequence). This CDR3 comprises 12 residues. The CDR3 bases are TGCAGTGCTAGAGTTAGTAATCAGCCCCAGCATTTT. It specifies CSARVSNQPQHF.

This clonotype was seen a few times. The chain is built from TRBV6-6 and TRBJ2-7; D is unresolved. Deletions cut 2 bases from V and 6 bases from J, with 14 bases between. From germline, CDR1 is MNHNY and CDR2 SVGAGI (reference sequence). This CDR3 spans 14 amino acids. The CDR3 spells CASSYGWMVGEQYF. DNA of the CDR3: TGTGCCAGCAGTTACGGGTGGATGGTCGGCGAGCAGTACTTC.

This clonotype showed up many times. V is TRBV25-1 and J is TRBJ1-2; a possible D gene is TRBD1 (6 bases). The CDR3 covers 14 residues. Germline V gives CDR1 MGHDK, CDR2 SYGVNS. Between the trimmed V and J ends, which lost 4 bases and 4 bases, there was a span of 13 bases. This CDR3 reads CASSVQGRAYGYTF. The CDR3 nucleotides are TGTGCCAGCAGTGTTCAGGGGAGGGCCTATGGCTACACCTTC.

In its sample, this clonotype was seen many times. The CDR3 sequence: CASSQLGLAGRNTGELFF. CDR3 nucleotide sequence: TGTGCCAGCTCACAGTTGGGACTAGCGGGAAGGAACACCGGGGAGCTGTTTTTT. The chain uses TRBV18 and TRBJ2-2, with 13 bases identical to TRBD2. V shed 4 bases and J 1 base; nucleotides not matched to a gene: 6. The germline V gene encodes CDR1 KGHSH and CDR2 LQKENI. CDR3 length equals 18 residues. Full variable domain (missing parts from reference TRBV18 and TRBJ2-2): NAGVMQNPRHLVRRRGQEARLRCSPMKGHSHVYWYRQLPEEGLKFMVYLQKENIIDESGMPKERFSAEFPKEGPSILRIQQVVRGDSAAYFCASSQLGLAGRNTGELFFGEGSRLTVL.

The gene calls are TRBV4-2 and TRBJ2-7, with 7 positions matching TRBD1. This CDR3 spans 15 amino acids. Germline values: CDR1 LGHNA, CDR2 YNFKEQ. Trimming removed 0 bases from V and 5 bases from J; junction bases left unmatched: 7. CDR3 in amino acids: CASSQEGAGTDEQYF. CDR3 in DNA: TGTGCCAGCAGCCAAGAGGGAGCAGGGACAGACGAGCAGTACTTC.

The V and J genes are TRBV29-1 and TRBJ2-5; D uncertain. Germline CDR1 and CDR2: SQVTM and ANQGSEA. V lost 0 bases and J lost 5, with 16 bases in between. This CDR3 has 15 amino acids. The CDR3 reads CSVEEVLGSQETQYF. The CDR3 DNA reads as TGCAGCGTTGAAGAAGTCCTGGGCAGTCAGGAGACCCAGTACTTC.

The CDR3 here is CASSLAGADQETQYF. The CDR3 DNA follows: TGTGCCAGCAGCTTAGCGGGGGCGGATCAAGAGACCCAGTACTTC. The gene calls are TRBV7-9 and TRBJ2-5; D might be TRBD1 (6 bases). This CDR3 region has 15 residues. Deletions cut 0 bases from V and 2 bases from J, with 10 bases between. Germline loops: CDR1 SEHNR, CDR2 FQNEAQ (reference sequence).

This clonotype was detected ten times or more. The V call is TRBV5-1, the J call TRBJ2-7, with 8 bases matching TRBD1. This CDR3 comprises 14 residues. Germline loops: CDR1 SGHRS, CDR2 YFSETQ. With V trimmed by 3 bases and J by 3 bases, 5 bases remained unmatched. CDR3 sequence: CASSYGQGVYEQYF. The DNA of the CDR3 is TGCGCCAGCAGCTACGGACAGGGTGTCTACGAGCAGTACTTC.

The CDR3, as DNA: TGTGCCAGCAGCCGGACAGGGAGATTGAACACTGAAGCTTTCTTT. Its protein is CASSRTGRLNTEAFF. The J gene is TRBJ1-1, the V gene TRBV14, with 8 bases identical to TRBD1. The CDR3 sequence is 15 residues long. V lost 4 bases and J lost 0; bases outside the gene matches: 4. Germline-derived CDR1 and CDR2 are SGHDN and FVKESK.